This T cell receptor beta chain was observed in a study of cytomegalovirus exposure and HLA in healthy donors. Findings and limits, study-wide: The authors listed about 170 TCR beta chains as cytomegalovirus-associated. Subsequent analysis found a tendency for first-cohort TCR clusters to co-occur within the 120 or so validation repertoires. Generally TCR sequences proved uncommon, though certain public TCRs appeared in numerous donors.

Sequencing used immunoSEQ multiplex PCR; TCRdb keeps in-frame clones, though not all of them. The profile shows approximately 230,000 clones, more than 85% of them singletons. This CDR3 region has 16 residues. The germline CDR1 and CDR2 sequences are SGHTA and FQGTGA. Trimming removed 3 bases from V and 4 bases from J; junction bases left unmatched: 11. An approximately 120-subject validation cohort, separate from the approximately 670-subject first cohort, supplied the donors. As concerns this clone: Its antigen is not known.

This TCR derives from a man in his late teens or twenties in good health and CMV-seropositive. The sequenced material came from PBMCs. J is TRBJ2-7 and V is TRBV7-3, with 8 positions matching TRBD1. This CDR3 is CASSFPDRDLLYEQYF. CDR3 coding DNA: TGTGCCAGCAGCTTTCCGGACAGGGACCTACTGTACGAGCAGTACTTC. Using reference TRBV7-3 and TRBJ2-7 for the parts outside the CDR3, the full variable domain is GAGVSQTPSNKVTEKGKYVELRCDPISGHTALYWYRQSLGQGPEFLIYFQGTGAADDSGLPNDRFFAVRPEGSVSTLKIQRTERGDSAVYLCASSFPDRDLLYEQYFGPGTRLTVT.